This TCR beta chain was profiled in a study of cytomegalovirus exposure and HLA in healthy donors. The primer mix had 60 Vbeta and 13 Jbeta primers. The protocol was immunoSEQ multiplex PCR, while the TCRdb copy is restricted to in-frame clones and leaves out a portion. Of 85,000 to 100,000 clones in the sample, 78% were seen once. Sequencing was done on a sample of PBMCs. The receptor was derived from a woman in her 40s in good health and CMV-seropositive.

CDR3 coding DNA: TGTGCCAGCAGGAAACTGGGGGCGCCTGGGGCCAACGTCCTGACTTTC. Encoded protein: CASRKLGAPGANVLTF. The genes are TRBV11-2 and TRBJ2-6; possibly TRBD1 for D (6 bases). From germline, CDR1 is SGHAT and CDR2 FQNNGV. There are 16 residues in the CDR3. Trimming cost V 6 bases and J 2 bases, with 14 bases left between them. The full variable domain, completed using reference TRBV11-2 and TRBJ2-6, is EAGVAQSPRYKIIEKRQSVAFWCNPISGHATLYWYQQILGQGPKLLIQFQNNGVVDDSQLPKDRFSAERLKGVDSTLKIQPAKLEDSAVYLCASRKLGAPGANVLTFGAGSRLTVL.